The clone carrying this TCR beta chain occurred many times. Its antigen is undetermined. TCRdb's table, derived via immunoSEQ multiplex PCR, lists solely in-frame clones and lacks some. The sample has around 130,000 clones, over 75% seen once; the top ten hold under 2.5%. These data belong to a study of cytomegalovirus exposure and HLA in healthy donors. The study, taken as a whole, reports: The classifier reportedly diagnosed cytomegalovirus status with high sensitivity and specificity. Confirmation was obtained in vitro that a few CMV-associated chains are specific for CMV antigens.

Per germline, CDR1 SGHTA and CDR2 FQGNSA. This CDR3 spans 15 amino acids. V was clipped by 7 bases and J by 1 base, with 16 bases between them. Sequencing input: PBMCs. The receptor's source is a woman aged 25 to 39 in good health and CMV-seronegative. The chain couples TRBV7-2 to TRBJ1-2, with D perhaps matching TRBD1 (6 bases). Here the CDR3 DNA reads TGTGCCAGCAACCCCGGGGGGGCGGGTAACTATGGCTACACCTTC. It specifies CASNPGGAGNYGYTF.